This TCR beta chain appears in the sequencing data of a study of blood T cell repertoires in COVID-19 (dated by TCRdb to the early 2020s). Some background on the complete study: The collaborator samples originated in the United States, Italy and Spain and spanned the acute and convalescent phases of COVID-19. The material from the prospective study consisted of cDNA or gDNA derived from T cells, B-cell-depleted T cells, or PBMCs. Subjects who had been exposed to COVID-19, were actively infected with it, or had recovered from it provided the deeply sampled blood TCRbeta repertoires that made up the dataset. The repertoires were made available in a free public database intended to serve as a resource for research on the immune response to SARS-CoV-2. The samples were drawn from two sources: the first 160 participants of the ongoing ImmuneRACE study, and 1,200 or so subjects contributed by 6 global collaborators. Sample metadata almost always included a de-identified subject ID, COVID-19 status, age in years and sex. Where available, HLA class I and class II types were taken from metadata supplied by the sample provider and were not determined by assay-based typing.

Remarks on this clone: Its antigen specificity is not known. Base-call qualities are not available, and no considerably larger clone is one nucleotide away.

CDR1 and CDR2 were assigned from the germline V gene as MDHEN and SYDVKM. The CDR3 runs 14 amino acids, cysteine and phenylalanine included. The DNA shown is the 42-base CDR3, in frame from base 1. Cut back by 7 bases and 1 base, the V and J ends lie 14 bases apart. Results the study describes overall, beyond this receptor: The amount of clinical and demographic metadata varied by source and participant and was provided uncurated.

Participants in the prospective study were aged roughly 18 to 100 years, lived in about two dozen United States geographic areas, and enrolled through a virtual design. To assign participants to cohorts, the prospective study relied on clinical history that participants themselves reported in a screening survey and a study questionnaire. For ImmuneRACE Cohort 3, a participant was defined as recovered based on two consecutive negative NP/OP PCR tests, clearance by a healthcare professional, or resolution of symptoms. In the prospective study, whole blood, serum and a nasopharyngeal or oropharyngeal swab were collected from each participant by mobile phlebotomists. Over a roughly two-month period, participants in the prospective study had the option of providing additional blood draws and questionnaires. Before DNA extraction, blood samples from the prospective study were shipped at room temperature or frozen.

TCRbeta CDR3 regions were amplified from genomic DNA using the immunoSEQ Assay, a bias-controlled multiplex PCR. From the authors' description of their analysis: The number of nucleated cells in each sample was estimated by amplification of reference gene primers within the assay. To quantify the absolute abundance of each unique TCRbeta CDR3 rearrangement, sequence reads were collapsed and filtered. For each sample, productive Simpson clonality was calculated as the square root of Simpson's diversity index over productive rearrangements. TCRdb re-hosts the immuneACCESS table, in-frame sequences only. Its copies lack some clones; in the studies checked, an unresolved V gene accounts for under half of them, and the cause for the rest is not known. The V and J calls and the clone size are those of that table, but D and trimming were determined from the DNA. The sample yields over 200,000 clones; around 80% were counted once. Approximately 2% of the sample is held by the ten biggest clonotypes.

This clonotype originated in a man in his fifties or sixties who had recovered from COVID-19. The sample was PBMCs or T cells enriched from blood (not recorded which). In this chain, TRBV28 is recombined with TRBJ2-7, with no confidently assigned D gene. In nucleotides, the sequence is TGTGCCAGCATCCTCCGGTCGCGGTCCTACGAGCAGTACTTC. It is translated as CASILRSRSYEQYF.